The present TCR beta chain was sequenced within a study of cytomegalovirus exposure and HLA in healthy donors. General study findings and limits: Over 150 TCR beta chains were listed as cytomegalovirus-associated. TCR beta V- and J-gene trimming was later associated with a missense DCLRE1C variant.

The germline V gene encodes CDR1 SGHRS and CDR2 YFSETQ. Between the trimmed V and J ends, which lost 2 bases and 5 bases, there was a span of 13 bases. CDR3 length equals 14 residues. With respect to this clone: Its target is not known.

60 Vbeta and 13 Jbeta primers were used in PCR. This table comes from immunoSEQ multiplex PCR, and its TCRdb copy is limited to in-frame clones, with some not included. The sample holds approximately 170,000 clones; around 75% are singletons and the top ten take 4.9%. The rearrangement links TRBV5-1 to TRBJ2-5; the D gene is possibly TRBD2 (5 bases). The clonotype originates from a male donor in good health and CMV-seronegative. Sequencing was carried out using PBMCs. CDR3 sequence: CASSLSEGSETQYF. DNA of the CDR3: TGCGCCAGCAGCTTAAGCGAGGGTAGCGAGACCCAGTACTTC.